The source of this TCR beta chain is a study of Ad26.COV2.S vaccination and SARS-CoV-2 variants. Study-wide results and limits: It was found that vaccine and placebo recipients had similar non-spike TCR breadth.

Trimming removed 2 bases from V and 10 bases from J, with 14 bases in between. The germline CDR1 and CDR2 sequences are LNHDA and SQIVND (reference sequence). This CDR3 has 13 residues. The method was immunoSEQ multiplex PCR; TCRdb's version includes in-frame clones alone and lacks a portion of them. Of about 410,000 clones in the sample, around 92% were seen once. As to this clone: What it binds is not known.

Treatment specified: roughly 18 received Ad26.COV2.S at low or high dose, single or two shots; roughly five received placebo; per-sample allocation not given. The study sampled participants on day 63 after the first vaccine or placebo injection. This receptor was identified in a person between 18 and 59 years old who received the Ad26.COV2.S COVID-19 vaccine or a placebo. This chain uses TRBV19 with TRBJ2-5; the D gene is possibly TRBD1 (6 bases). Sequencing used peripheral blood, obtained in a trial of Ad26.COV2.S vaccine versus placebo. The CDR3 is CASSITQGTDQYF. The CDR3 nucleotides read TGTGCCAGTAGTATAACCCAGGGGACGGACCAGTACTTC. The full variable domain, its missing parts supplied by reference TRBV19 and TRBJ2-5, is DGGITQSPKYLFRKEGQNVTLSCEQNLNHDAMYWYRQDPGQGLRLIYYSQIVNDFQKGDIAEGYSVSREKKESFPLTVTSAQKNPTAFYLCASSITQGTDQYFGPGTRLLVL.